One sample yielded the 23 T cell receptor beta chains listed below, sequenced in a study of beta chain features in type 1 diabetes. These TCRs' antigens remain unknown. Reverse transcribing all isolated RNA meant expressed TCRB transcripts were sequenced. Only in-frame clones appear in the TCRdb table, and some are missing; sequencing was by immunoSEQ multiplex PCR. The table shows 93,000 or so clones, with around 30% occurring only once. Study-wide findings and caveats: Moderately but significantly shorter TCRB CDR3s were found in Type 1 diabetes patients in all four CD4+ subsets.

The specimen was central memory CD4+ T cells from blood. Receptors were obtained from a woman under 30 with type 1 diabetes.

This clone was detected once. The chain employs TRBV7-8 and TRBJ2-3; weak D call: TRBD2 (6 bases). Trimming took off 1 base at V and 3 bases at J, with 8 bases between the two ends. The CDR3 spans 14 residues. Germline CDR1 and CDR2: SGHVS and FQNEAQ. The CDR3 spells CASSLVRGTDTQYF. The CDR3 DNA sequence: TGTGCCAGCAGCTTAGTACGGGGGACAGATACGCAGTATTTT.

The V gene is TRBV7-9, the J gene TRBJ2-3; D gene unclear. V was cut by 1 base and J by 2 bases, with 7 bases left in between. This CDR3 comprises 14 residues. Germline V gene data show CDR1 as SEHNR and CDR2 as FQNEAQ (reference sequence). The CDR3 spells CASSLGGNTDTQYF. The CDR3 DNA is TGTGCCAGCAGCTTAGGAGGCAACACAGATACGCAGTATTTT.

This clone was seen a handful of times. V gene TRBV5-1 combines with J gene TRBJ2-1; no clear D. Germline V gene data show CDR1 as SGHRS and CDR2 as YFSETQ. The CDR3 loop spans 11 amino acids. V was cut by 2 bases and J by 5 bases, with 2 bases left in between. The CDR3, as DNA: TGCGCCAGCAGCTTCGACAATGAGCAGTTCTTC. Translated: CASSFDNEQFF. The whole variable domain, filled in from reference TRBV5-1 and TRBJ2-1, reads KAGVTQTPRYLIKTRGQQVTLSCSPISGHRSVSWYQQTPGQGLQFLFEYFSETQRNKGNFPGRFSGRQFSNSRSEMNVSTLELGDSALYLCASSFDNEQFFGPGTRLTVL.

This clone showed up just a few times. This chain joins TRBV14 and TRBJ2-3, with unresolved D. The CDR3 consists of 14 residues. Deletions cut 2 bases from V and 0 bases from J, with 6 bases between. Germline assignment: CDR1 SGHDN and CDR2 FVKESK. CDR3 nucleotides: TGTGCCAGCAGCCAACGTGTTAGCACAGATACGCAGTATTTT. It specifies CASSQRVSTDTQYF.

This sequence joins TRBV4-3 and TRBJ2-3, with 8 positions matching TRBD1. Germline V gives CDR1 LGHNA, CDR2 YSLEER. The CDR3 is 16 residues long. Trimming at V came to 3 bases and at J to 0 bases, leaving 5 bases not matched to a gene. The CDR3 spells CASSQGQVSSTDTQYF. The CDR3 DNA sequence: TGCGCCAGCAGCCAGGGACAGGTCTCTAGCACAGATACGCAGTATTTT.

The rearrangement links TRBV7-9 to TRBJ1-1; possibly TRBD1 for D (5 bases). CDR1 is SEHNR and CDR2 is FQNEAQ in the germline V gene (reference sequence). The V end lost 5 bases, the J end lost 4 bases, and 14 bases lay between the germline ends. The CDR3 length is 14 residues. In DNA, the CDR3 is TGTGCCAGCAGCCCCCAGGCCCAGGGCACTGAAGCTTTCTTT. This gives the protein CASSPQAQGTEAFF.

The rearrangement links TRBV6-6 to TRBJ1-5; 8 bases are shared with TRBD1. The CDR3 runs to 15 residues. Trimming took 6 bases from V and 2 from J; bases not matched to a gene: 6. The germline V gene has CDR1 MNHNY and CDR2 SVGAGI (reference sequence). The CDR3 sequence is CASSAQGAGNQPQHF. As DNA, the CDR3 is TGTGCCAGCAGCGCCCAGGGGGCGGGCAATCAGCCCCAGCATTTT.

The rearrangement joins TRBV6-1 to TRBJ2-2; 12 bases are a match to TRBD1. CDR3 length: 19 residues. Germline CDR1 reads MNHNS; CDR2 reads SASEGT. J gave up 7 bases and V 0 bases, and 12 bases lay outside the gene matches. The CDR3 is CASSEALGGTGGAVGELFF. CDR3 sequence (DNA): TGTGCCAGCAGTGAAGCGCTTGGGGGGACAGGGGGCGCGGTCGGGGAGCTGTTTTTT.

V is TRBV10-3 and J is TRBJ2-1; D ambiguous. Germline V gene sequence: CDR1 ENHRY, CDR2 SYGVKD. V was cut by 6 bases and J by 0 bases, with 12 bases left in between. This CDR3 is 15 amino acids long. The CDR3 region has the DNA TGTGCCATCAGGCCCGCCGTTAGCTCCTACAATGAGCAGTTCTTC. The encoded protein is CAIRPAVSSYNEQFF.

This chain links TRBV28 with TRBJ2-3; 9 bases line up with TRBD2. This CDR3 is 15 amino acids long. V shed 3 bases, J shed 6 bases, and the junction held 7 bases outside the gene matches. The V gene's germline CDR1 is MDHEN and CDR2 SYDVKM. CDR3 in amino acids: CASSFGAGGSDTQYF. CDR3 DNA sequence: TGTGCCAGCAGTTTCGGAGCGGGAGGTTCGGATACGCAGTATTTT.

This clone was detected only a few times. The chain joins TRBV25-1 to TRBJ1-1; 8 nucleotides agree with TRBD1. Germline values: CDR1 MGHDK, CDR2 SYGVNS. With V trimmed by 6 bases and J by 8 bases, 14 bases remained unmatched. The CDR3 extends over 15 amino acids. CDR3: CASRPNGRGLGEAFF. CDR3 coding DNA: TGTGCCAGCAGGCCGAATGGCAGGGGGCTGGGAGAAGCTTTCTTT.

The chain combines TRBV11-1 with TRBJ2-7, with D maybe TRBD2 (5 bases). V lost 0 bases, J lost 3 bases, and 9 bases lay in between. Germline loops: CDR1 SGHAT, CDR2 FQDESV (reference sequence). The CDR3 spans 14 residues. The CDR3 loop is CASSLAGVRYEQYF. The CDR3 DNA follows: TGTGCCAGCAGCTTAGCGGGAGTACGCTACGAGCAGTACTTC.

This clone was seen a few times. The chain couples TRBV25-1 to TRBJ2-5; the D is unclear. The germline V gene has CDR1 MGHDK and CDR2 SYGVNS. The CDR3 contains 13 residues. Deletions cut 6 bases from V and 5 bases from J, with 13 bases between. The CDR3 is CASRPPNLETQYF. CDR3 coding DNA: TGTGCCAGCAGGCCCCCTAACTTGGAGACCCAGTACTTC. Supplemented by reference TRBV25-1 and TRBJ2-5, the full variable domain reads EADIYQTPRYLVIGTGKKITLECSQTMGHDKMYWYQQDPGMELHLIHYSYGVNSTEKGDLSSESTVSRIRTEHFPLTLESARPSHTSQYLCASRPPNLETQYFGPGTRLLVL.

V gene TRBV7-9 combines with J gene TRBJ2-5; D might be TRBD2 (6 bases). This CDR3 has 13 amino acids. The germline V gene has CDR1 SEHNR and CDR2 FQNEAQ (reference sequence). V lost 3 bases, J lost 7 bases, and 12 bases lay in between. The CDR3 region is CASSFGSSGTQYF. As DNA, the CDR3 is TGTGCCAGCAGCTTCGGGAGTTCGGGGACCCAGTACTTC.

This clone was seen more than once but under ten times. The V and J genes are TRBV9 and TRBJ2-7, with a tentative D call TRBD2 (5 bases). Germline CDR1 is SGDLS and CDR2 is YYNGEE. Trimming removed 0 bases at V and 5 bases at J, with 9 bases between. The CDR3 totals 13 residues. The CDR3 protein is CASSVAPGNEQYV. The CDR3, as DNA: TGTGCCAGCAGCGTAGCGCCGGGGAACGAGCAGTACGTC.

This clone turned up a few times. This chain links TRBV11-1 with TRBJ2-5; 8 bases are a match to TRBD1. Germline-derived CDR1 and CDR2 are SGHAT and FQDESV (reference sequence). The CDR3 length is 14 residues. Trimming at V came to 5 bases and at J to 1 base, leaving 3 bases not matched to a gene. The CDR3 reads CASSPGQAQETQYF. The CDR3, as DNA: TGTGCCAGCAGCCCGGGACAGGCCCAAGAGACCCAGTACTTC. Complete variable domain (other parts from reference TRBV11-1 and TRBJ2-5): EAEVAQSPRYKITEKSQAVAFWCDPISGHATLYWYRQILGQGPELLVQFQDESVVDDSQLPKDRFSAERLKGVDSTLKIQPAELGDSAMYLCASSPGQAQETQYFGPGTRLLVL.

The chain combines TRBV29-1 with TRBJ1-1; D perhaps matches TRBD1 (6 bases). The V and J ends lost 0 bases and 3 bases respectively, with 14 bases between them. CDR3 length: 15 amino acids. Germline V CDR1 and CDR2: SQVTM, ANQGSEA. The CDR3 loop reads CSVEDEGGLDTEAFF. The CDR3 nucleotides read TGCAGCGTTGAAGATGAGGGGGGGTTGGACACTGAAGCTTTCTTT.

V usage is TRBV18 and J usage is TRBJ1-1, with a weak D call TRBD1 (6 bases). The CDR3 sequence is 16 residues long. From germline, CDR1 is KGHSH and CDR2 LQKENI. Trimming left V 3 bases short and J 0 bases short, with 14 bases between. CDR3 nucleotides: TGTGCCAGCTCACCCCTCTCAGGGGAAATGAACACTGAAGCTTTCTTT. Protein: CASSPLSGEMNTEAFF.

The rearrangement joins TRBV27 to TRBJ2-3, with D tentatively TRBD1 (6 bases). There are 15 residues in the CDR3. Germline V gene lookup returns CDR1 MNHEY and CDR2 SMNVEV (reference sequence). V shed 5 bases and J shed 4 bases, with 16 bases lying between them. This CDR3 is CASSPPGRGADTQYF. CDR3 DNA sequence: TGTGCCAGCAGTCCCCCCGGCAGGGGTGCAGATACGCAGTATTTT.

The chain links TRBV7-8 to TRBJ2-2, with TRBD2 identical over 8 bases. The ends lost 2 bases at V and 0 bases at J; junction bases unmatched: 2. CDR1 and CDR2 from the germline V gene are SGHVS and FQNEAQ. The CDR3 sequence is 16 residues long. CDR3 nucleotides: TGTGCCAGCAGCTTACGGGAGGGTTCGAACACCGGGGAGCTGTTTTTT. It translates to CASSLREGSNTGELFF.

V gene TRBV27 combines with J gene TRBJ2-3; D unresolved. The V gene lost 6 bases and the J gene lost 4 bases, with 11 bases spanning the gap. Germline V gene sequence: CDR1 MNHEY, CDR2 SMNVEV (reference sequence). The CDR3 runs 13 residues. CDR3 nucleotides: TGTGCCAGCAGCCGACATGGCGCAGATACGCAGTATTTT. Encoded protein: CASSRHGADTQYF.

The rearrangement uses TRBV10-1 and TRBJ2-1; tentatively, D is TRBD2 (5 bases). V dropped 0 bases and J dropped 2 bases, with 11 bases sitting between them. Germline V CDR1 and CDR2: WNHNN, SYGVQD (reference sequence). The CDR3 runs 16 residues. Here the CDR3 DNA reads TGCGCCAGCAGTGAGTCGGCTAGCCGTCCCTACAATGAGCAGTTCTTC. This sequence encodes CASSESASRPYNEQFF.

This clone was seen only a few times. The chain uses TRBV18 and TRBJ2-5, with no clear D. The CDR3 totals 16 residues. CDR1 KGHSH and CDR2 LQKENI come from the germline V gene. V lost 2 bases, J lost 0 bases, and 13 bases lay in between. In nucleotides, the CDR3 is TGTGCCAGCTCACCATTCAGCGCCGAGTACCAAGAGACCCAGTACTTC. As protein: CASSPFSAEYQETQYF.